These T cell receptor beta chains were read from a single sample in a study of blood T cell repertoires in COVID-19. The data were produced by immunoSEQ multiplex PCR, yet TCRdb's version contains in-frame clones alone and is incomplete. Of approximately 130,000 clones in the sample, around nine tenths were seen once. Source material: PBMCs or T cells enriched from blood (not recorded which). The receptors stem from a woman in her fifties or sixties who had recovered from COVID-19. Each CDR3 is given with its conserved first and last residue. A D gene is named only where the DNA matches it firmly. Clone size, where shown, is once, few, many, or a class for clones that have expanded.

len,abundance,d_gene,v_gene,j_gene,CDR3aa,CDR3nt
15,few,-,TRBV4-3,TRBJ1-2,CASSQYDRNKGGYTF,TGCGCCAGCAGCCAGTACGACAGGAACAAGGGTGGCTACACCTTC
15,-,-,TRBV5-5,TRBJ1-2,CATSIQGGRSDGYTF,TGTGCCACCTCCATCCAAGGGGGAAGGTCGGATGGCTACACCTTC
19,-,-,TRBV4-1,TRBJ1-4,CASSQDRFPPGTRNEKLFF,TGCGCCAGCAGCCAAGATCGGTTTCCCCCCGGGACAAGAAATGAAAAACTGTTTTTT
18,-,-,TRBV27,TRBJ2-3,CASSYYRDTSRGTDTQYF,TGTGCCAGCAGTTATTACCGGGACACCTCTCGGGGTACAGATACGCAGTATTTT
17,-,TRBD1,TRBV5-5,TRBJ1-1,CASSPGTGGFSSTEAFF,TGTGCCAGCAGCCCGGGGACAGGGGGCTTTTCGAGCACTGAAGCTTTCTTT
14,-,-,TRBV6-5,TRBJ1-5,CASQGLNSNQPQHF,TGTGCCAGCCAGGGCTTAAATAGCAATCAGCCCCAGCATTTT
12,few,TRBD1,TRBV29-1,TRBJ2-7,CSVNRGSYEQYF,TGCAGCGTCAACAGGGGCTCCTACGAGCAGTACTTC
13,once,-,TRBV12-3/TRBV12-4,TRBJ2-2,CASKDSLTGELFF,TGTGCCAGCAAGGACAGCCTCACCGGGGAGCTGTTTTTT
11,-,-,TRBV5-6,TRBJ2-1,CASSSSNEQFF,TGTGCCAGCAGCTCCTCCAATGAGCAGTTCTTC
15,-,TRBD1,TRBV19,TRBJ2-4,CATAVLRGSKNIQYF,TGTGCCACTGCGGTGCTCAGGGGGTCCAAAAACATTCAGTACTTC
14,few,-,TRBV5-6,TRBJ2-7,CASSSGSWSYEQYF,TGTGCCAGCAGCTCAGGTAGTTGGTCCTACGAGCAGTACTTC
12,-,-,TRBV12-3/TRBV12-4,TRBJ2-1,CASSPSGVEQFF,TGTGCCAGCAGTCCTTCAGGGGTTGAGCAGTTCTTC
15,few,-,TRBV7-9,TRBJ1-5,CASSLGGRGDQPQHF,TGTGCCAGCAGCTTAGGTGGCAGGGGAGATCAGCCCCAGCATTTT
14,-,TRBD1,TRBV6-5,TRBJ1-2,CASSYVPGQGHPTF,TGTGCCAGCAGTTACGTTCCGGGACAGGGACACCCAACCTTC
17,few,TRBD2,TRBV4-2,TRBJ2-7,CASSQELAGGLSYEQYF,TGTGCCAGCAGCCAAGAGCTAGCGGGGGGGCTCTCCTACGAGCAGTACTTC
16,-,-,TRBV7-9,TRBJ2-7,CASSLNGGLTPYEQYF,TGTGCCAGCAGCTTAAATGGGGGCCTGACTCCCTACGAGCAGTACTTC
14,-,TRBD2,TRBV11-2,TRBJ2-1,CASSLVSASGAQFF,TGTGCCAGCAGCTTAGTTTCGGCTAGCGGGGCCCAGTTCTTC
16,-,TRBD1,TRBV4-1,TRBJ1-2,CASSQDRGIQEGGYTF,TGCGCCAGCAGCCAAGACAGGGGGATTCAGGAGGGGGGCTACACCTTC
14,-,-,TRBV7-2,TRBJ1-5,CASSDTGRDQPQHF,TGTGCCAGCAGTGATACAGGGCGCGATCAGCCCCAGCATTTT
16,-,TRBD2,TRBV27,TRBJ2-1,CASSLWGLAGVSEQFF,TGTGCCAGCAGTTTATGGGGGCTAGCGGGGGTTAGTGAGCAGTTCTTC
15,-,TRBD1,TRBV11-3,TRBJ2-1,CASSWGTGLDNEQFF,TGTGCCAGCAGCTGGGGGACAGGCCTGGACAATGAGCAGTTCTTC
14,-,-,TRBV7-9,TRBJ1-3,CASRPGVSGNTIYF,TGTGCCAGCAGGCCAGGGGTCTCTGGAAACACCATATATTTT
15,-,TRBD1,TRBV3-1/TRBV3-2,TRBJ2-2,CASTIQGALAGELFF,TGTGCCAGCACCATTCAGGGGGCGCTGGCCGGGGAGCTGTTTTTT
15,-,TRBD2,TRBV11-2,TRBJ2-7,CASSLRTSGGYEQYF,TGTGCCAGCAGCTTAAGGACTAGCGGGGGGTACGAGCAGTACTTC
14,-,-,TRBV7-2,TRBJ2-3,CASSLRGSTDTQYF,TGTGCCAGCAGCTTAAGGGGAAGCACAGATACGCAGTATTTT
14,few,TRBD1,TRBV6-4,TRBJ1-6,CASSRQGENSPLHF,TGTGCCAGCAGTCGACAGGGGGAGAATTCACCCCTCCACTTT
15,-,-,TRBV19,TRBJ1-2,CASSITQGNNYGYTF,TGTGCCAGTAGTATAACCCAGGGGAATAACTATGGCTACACCTTC
13,-,-,TRBV10-1,TRBJ2-5,CASSPAGAETQYF,TGCGCCAGCAGTCCGGCAGGCGCAGAGACCCAGTACTTC
16,-,-,TRBV5-1,TRBJ1-5,CASSPDSPGSNQPQHF,TGCGCCAGCAGCCCCGACAGCCCAGGCAGCAATCAGCCCCAGCATTTT
16,-,TRBD1,TRBV10-3,TRBJ1-2,CAISEPGTGKGDGYTF,TGTGCCATCAGTGAGCCGGGGACAGGGAAGGGGGATGGCTACACCTTC
16,few,TRBD1,TRBV9,TRBJ2-2,CASSNRDRGNTGELFF,TGTGCCAGCAGCAACCGGGACAGGGGGAACACCGGGGAGCTGTTTTTT
14,-,-,TRBV4-1,TRBJ2-1,CASSQVDSYNEQFF,TGCGCCAGCAGCCAGGTGGACAGTTACAATGAGCAGTTCTTC
18,-,-,TRBV19,TRBJ2-6,CASSPRGGTLSGANVLTF,TGTGCCAGTAGTCCTAGGGGGGGGACCCTCTCTGGGGCCAACGTCCTGACTTTC
15,-,-,TRBV19,TRBJ2-7,CASSTTGSWDYEQYF,TGTGCCAGTAGTACCACAGGGTCTTGGGACTACGAGCAGTACTTC
18,-,TRBD2,TRBV4-3,TRBJ2-3,CASSQDLSGGAPTDTQYF,TGCGCCAGCAGCCAAGATCTTAGCGGGGGGGCCCCCACGGATACGCAGTATTTT
16,-,TRBD1,TRBV5-1,TRBJ1-4,CASSTQTGQSNEKLFF,TGCGCCAGCAGCACACAAACGGGACAGTCGAATGAAAAACTGTTTTTT
13,-,-,TRBV2,TRBJ1-1,CASSVDIRGEAFF,TGTGCCAGCAGTGTCGATATACGGGGTGAAGCTTTCTTT
14,-,-,TRBV2,TRBJ1-2,CASSEAPGSGGYTF,TGTGCCAGCAGTGAAGCGCCTGGTTCAGGAGGCTACACCTTC
13,-,-,TRBV19,TRBJ2-4,CASADNSGNIQYF,TGTGCCAGTGCCGACAATAGCGGAAACATTCAGTACTTC
15,-,TRBD1,TRBV14,TRBJ1-4,CASSQQNRGVEKLFF,TGTGCCAGCAGCCAACAGAACAGGGGAGTTGAAAAACTGTTTTTT
14,-,-,TRBV19,TRBJ1-4,CASSDQGPNEKLFF,TGTGCCAGTAGTGACCAGGGTCCTAATGAAAAACTGTTTTTT
13,-,TRBD1,TRBV29-1,TRBJ2-7,CSVVAGGGYEQYF,TGCAGCGTTGTGGCAGGGGGCGGCTACGAGCAGTACTTC
13,-,-,TRBV6-5,TRBJ1-1,CASSHRAWTEAFF,TGTGCCAGCAGTCACAGGGCATGGACTGAAGCTTTCTTT
13,-,-,TRBV7-2,TRBJ1-2,CASSLTKNYGYTF,TGTGCCAGCAGCTTGACAAAGAACTATGGCTACACCTTC
14,-,TRBD1,TRBV25-1,TRBJ2-2,CASTGTANTGELFF,TGTGCCAGCACGGGGACAGCTAACACCGGGGAGCTGTTTTTT
17,-,TRBD1,TRBV18,TRBJ2-7,CASSSKQNDRGVYEQYF,TGTGCCAGCTCGTCTAAGCAGAATGACAGGGGGGTCTACGAGCAGTACTTC